The entry below describes one T cell receptor beta chain. Its antigen is undetermined. Expressed TCRB transcripts got sequenced, as all isolated RNA was reverse transcribed. Some 3.6 million reads were obtained on average from naive, central memory and regulatory T cell samples. The repertoire was sequenced with immunoSEQ multiplex PCR; TCRdb's copy has only in-frame clones and lacks some. The sample lists 600,000 or so clones, roughly an eighth occurring once. Using CD45RO/CCR7/CD25/CD127/CD95/CD27, CD4+ naive, central memory, regulatory and stem cell-like memory cells were sorted. The data stem from a study of beta chain features in type 1 diabetes. General study results and limits: A pattern of fewer insertions and more deletions at VDJ junctions was seen in type 1 diabetes patients. The study notes PCR might favor shorter templates equally in patients and controls. In every one of the four CD4+ subsets, TCRB CDR3s were moderately but significantly shorter in Type 1 diabetes patients.

With 3 bases clipped from V and 6 bases from J, the junction kept 5 bases outside the gene matches. The CDR3 extends over 14 amino acids. Germline V gene lookup returns CDR1 MDHEN and CDR2 SYDVKM. This chain uses TRBV28 with TRBJ1-2; TRBD1 aligns across 9 bases. The sample consisted of naive CD4+ T cells from blood. The sequence came from a man younger than 45 with type 1 diabetes. The CDR3 DNA reads as TGTGCCAGCAGTTTCATCCGGACAGGGGATGGCTACACCTTC. Translated, it gives CASSFIRTGDGYTF.